The sequence of this T cell receptor (beta chain) was determined in a study of T cells in Graves' hyperthyroidism and ophthalmopathy. Fresh peripheral blood, approximately 10 ml, was the source of the PBMCs. Study observations and caveats: A 13 V-J model separated ophthalmopathy from stable hyperthyroidism.

This clonotype was detected ten times or more. What it recognizes is unknown. Amplification of TCR beta CDR3 regions was performed using RNA transcripts as template. HTBI primers were the set used in a first-round RT-PCR of the TCR CDR3. One entry per CDR3 protein results from TCRdb running MiXCR on the multiplex PCR reads. In the table there are around 500,000 distinct CDR3 sequences, about 16% of which are singletons. The CDR3 spans 15 residues. CDR1 is SGHVS and CDR2 is FNYEAQ in the germline V gene. V dropped 5 bases and J dropped 8; count of bases not matched to a gene: 12. The sample comprised blood. The gene calls are TRBV7-6 and TRBJ2-1; 7 positions match TRBD1. This receptor was taken from a woman aged 30 to 39 with Graves' ophthalmopathy. The CDR3 DNA reads TGTGCCAGCAGCCTATGGACAGGCAGGGGCGATGAGCAGTTCTTC. Translated, it gives CASSLWTGRGDEQFF.